Described below is a single T cell receptor (beta chain) sequence and its context. Its target is unknown. The trim removed 2 bases at V and 4 bases at J, leaving 10 bases unmatched. This CDR3 contains 17 residues. Germline CDR1 KGHSH, CDR2 LQKENI. The record originates from a study of PD-1 blockade in classical Hodgkin lymphoma. Overall study context: Nivolumab dosing for patients was 3 mg/kg, administered intravenously every 2 weeks. Findings and caveats of the study: Complete responders had baseline diversity similar to newly diagnosed patients. Patients who initiated nivolumab within 1 year of ASCT were excluded. Unlike CD8+ TCR diversity, which did not rise significantly by C4D1, CD4+ TCR diversity did.

Produced via immunoSEQ multiplex PCR; TCRdb's table is partial and in-frame only. The table lists 25,000 to 30,000 clones, more than 65% of them singletons. The time point was: cycle 4 day 1 (C4D1), after five to seven weeks of nivolumab. There was relapse after autologous stem cell transplantation in every patient, and there was variation in brentuximab vedotin exposure. Material: peripheral blood mononuclear cells (PBMCs), obtained before the fourth cycle of nivolumab. The TCR sequence derives from a human donor with classical Hodgkin lymphoma. The chain is built from TRBV18 and TRBJ2-5, with 10 bases fitting TRBD2. The CDR3 DNA is TGTGCCAGCTCACCAGGAGCGGGGGGGCCGATCGGAGAGACCCAGTACTTC. Its translation: CASSPGAGGPIGETQYF. The entire variable domain, with the rest obtained from reference TRBV18 and TRBJ2-5, is as follows: NAGVMQNPRHLVRRRGQEARLRCSPMKGHSHVYWYRQLPEEGLKFMVYLQKENIIDESGMPKERFSAEFPKEGPSILRIQQVVRGDSAAYFCASSPGAGGPIGETQYFGPGTRLLVL.